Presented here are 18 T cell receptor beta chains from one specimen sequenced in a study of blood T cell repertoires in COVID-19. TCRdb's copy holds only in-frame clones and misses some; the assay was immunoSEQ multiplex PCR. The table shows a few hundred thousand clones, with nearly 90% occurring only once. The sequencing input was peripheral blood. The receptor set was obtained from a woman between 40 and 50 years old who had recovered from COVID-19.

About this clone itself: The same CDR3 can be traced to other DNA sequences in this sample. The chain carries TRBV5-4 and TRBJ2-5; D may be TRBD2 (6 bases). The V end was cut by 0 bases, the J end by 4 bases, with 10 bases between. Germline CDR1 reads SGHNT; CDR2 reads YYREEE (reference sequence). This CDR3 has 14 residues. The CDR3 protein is CASSLVGGGETQYF. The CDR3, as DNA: TGTGCCAGCAGCTTGGTGGGGGGAGGAGAGACCCAGTACTTC.

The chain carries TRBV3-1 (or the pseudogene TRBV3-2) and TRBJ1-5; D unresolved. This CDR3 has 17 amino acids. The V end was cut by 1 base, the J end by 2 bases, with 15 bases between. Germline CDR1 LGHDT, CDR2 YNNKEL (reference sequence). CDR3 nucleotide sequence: TGTGCCAGCAGCCAAGTAACGATGGCGGAGGGCAATCAGCCCCAGCATTTT. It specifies CASSQVTMAEGNQPQHF.

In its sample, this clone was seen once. CDR3 DNA: TGTGCCAGCAGCTCCCAGGACAGGGCTTGGGAAAAACTGTTTTTT. Its protein product is CASSSQDRAWEKLFF. The V call is TRBV5-6, the J call TRBJ1-4; the match to TRBD1 covers 8 bases. The CDR3 extends over 15 amino acids. J gave up 8 bases and V 3 bases, and 9 bases lay outside the gene matches. Germline CDR1 and CDR2: SGHDT and YYEEEE.

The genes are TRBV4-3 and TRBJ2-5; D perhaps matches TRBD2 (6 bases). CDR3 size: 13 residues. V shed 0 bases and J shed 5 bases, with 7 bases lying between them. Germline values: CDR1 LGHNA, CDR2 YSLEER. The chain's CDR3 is CASSQDTSETQYF. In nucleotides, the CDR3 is TGCGCCAGCAGCCAAGATACTAGCGAGACCCAGTACTTC.

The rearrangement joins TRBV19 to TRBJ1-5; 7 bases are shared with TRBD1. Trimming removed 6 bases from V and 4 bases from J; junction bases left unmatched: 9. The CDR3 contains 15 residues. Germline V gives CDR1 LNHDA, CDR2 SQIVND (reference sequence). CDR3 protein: CASRARQGWNQPQHF. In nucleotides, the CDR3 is TGTGCCAGTAGGGCAAGACAGGGATGGAATCAGCCCCAGCATTTT.

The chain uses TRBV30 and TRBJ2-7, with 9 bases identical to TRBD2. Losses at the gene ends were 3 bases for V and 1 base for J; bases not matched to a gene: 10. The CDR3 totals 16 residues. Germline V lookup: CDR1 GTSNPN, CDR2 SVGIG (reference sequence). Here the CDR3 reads CAWSPSSSGGSYEQYF. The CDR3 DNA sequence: TGTGCCTGGAGCCCGTCCTCCAGCGGGGGGTCCTACGAGCAGTACTTC.

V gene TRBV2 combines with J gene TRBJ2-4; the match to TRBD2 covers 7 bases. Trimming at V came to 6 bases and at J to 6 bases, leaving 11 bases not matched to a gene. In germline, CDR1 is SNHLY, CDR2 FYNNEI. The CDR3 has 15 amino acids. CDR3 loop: CASSDDAGALNIQYF. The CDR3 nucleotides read TGTGCCAGCAGCGACGATGCGGGAGCTTTAAACATTCAGTACTTC.

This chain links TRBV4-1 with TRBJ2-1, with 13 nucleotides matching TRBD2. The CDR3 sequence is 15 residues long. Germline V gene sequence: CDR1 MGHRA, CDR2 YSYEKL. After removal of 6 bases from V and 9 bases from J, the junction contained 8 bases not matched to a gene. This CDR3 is CASSQLAGGPSEQFF. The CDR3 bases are TGCGCCAGCAGTCAACTAGCGGGAGGGCCAAGTGAGCAGTTCTTC.

The CDR3 loop is CASSQLGDNEQFF. Here the CDR3 DNA reads TGCGCCAGCAGCCAATTAGGGGACAATGAGCAGTTCTTC. V is TRBV4-1 and J is TRBJ2-1, with a weak D call TRBD1 (5 bases). Trimming shortened V by 2 bases and J by 5 bases, and 7 bases separated the two germline ends. The germline CDR1 and CDR2 sequences are MGHRA and YSYEKL. The CDR3 covers 13 residues.

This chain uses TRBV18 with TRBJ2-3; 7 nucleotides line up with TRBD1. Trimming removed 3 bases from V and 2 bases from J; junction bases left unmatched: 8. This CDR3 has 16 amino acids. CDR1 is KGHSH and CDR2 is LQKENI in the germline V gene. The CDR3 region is CASSPYDREITDTQYF. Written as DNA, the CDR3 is TGTGCCAGCTCACCGTATGACAGGGAGATCACAGATACGCAGTATTTT.

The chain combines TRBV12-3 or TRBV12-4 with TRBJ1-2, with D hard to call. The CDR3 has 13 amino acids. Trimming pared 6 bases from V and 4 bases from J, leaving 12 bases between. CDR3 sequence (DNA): TGTGCCAGCAGCTCACAGATATCCTATGGCTACACCTTC. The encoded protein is CASSSQISYGYTF.

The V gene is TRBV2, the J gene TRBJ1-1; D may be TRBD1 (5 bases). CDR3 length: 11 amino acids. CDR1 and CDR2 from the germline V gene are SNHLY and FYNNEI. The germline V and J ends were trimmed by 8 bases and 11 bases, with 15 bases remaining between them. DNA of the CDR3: TGTGCCAGCGGGAGGGGTGCCGCGGCTTTCTTT. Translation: CASGRGAAAFF.

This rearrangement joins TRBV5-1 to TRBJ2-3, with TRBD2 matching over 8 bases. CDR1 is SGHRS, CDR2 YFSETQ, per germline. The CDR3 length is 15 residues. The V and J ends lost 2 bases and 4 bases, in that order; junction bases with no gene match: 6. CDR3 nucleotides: TGCGCCAGCAGCTTCGGGGGGGATGTTTCAGATACGCAGTATTTT. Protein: CASSFGGDVSDTQYF.

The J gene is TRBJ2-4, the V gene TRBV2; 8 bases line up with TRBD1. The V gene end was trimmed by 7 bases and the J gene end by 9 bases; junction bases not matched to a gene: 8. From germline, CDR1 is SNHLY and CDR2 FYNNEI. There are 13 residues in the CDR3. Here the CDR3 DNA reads TGTGCCAGCACGGACAGGGAGAACAGCATTCAGTACTTC. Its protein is CASTDRENSIQYF. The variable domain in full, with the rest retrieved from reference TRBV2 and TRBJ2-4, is EPEVTQTPSHQVTQMGQEVILRCVPISNHLYFYWYRQILGQKVEFLVSFYNNEISEKSEIFDDQFSVERPDGSNFTLKIRSTKLEDSAMYFCASTDRENSIQYFGAGTRLSVL.

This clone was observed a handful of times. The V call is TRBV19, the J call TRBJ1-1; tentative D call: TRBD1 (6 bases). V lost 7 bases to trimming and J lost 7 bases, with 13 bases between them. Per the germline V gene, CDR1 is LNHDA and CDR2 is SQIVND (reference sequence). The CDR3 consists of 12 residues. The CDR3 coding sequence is TGTGCCAGTACCCGGGGGGCTTTTGAAGCTTTCTTT. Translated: CASTRGAFEAFF.

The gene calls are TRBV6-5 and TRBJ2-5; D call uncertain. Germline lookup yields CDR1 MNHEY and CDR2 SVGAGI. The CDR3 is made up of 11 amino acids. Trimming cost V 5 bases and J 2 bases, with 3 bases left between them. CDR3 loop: CASSPQETQYF. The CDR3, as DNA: TGTGCCAGCAGTCCACAAGAGACCCAGTACTTC.

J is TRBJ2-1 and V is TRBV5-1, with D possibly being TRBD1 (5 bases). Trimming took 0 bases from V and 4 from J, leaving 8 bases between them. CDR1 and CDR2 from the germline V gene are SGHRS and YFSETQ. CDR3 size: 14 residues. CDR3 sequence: CASSLGQHYNEQFF. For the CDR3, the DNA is TGCGCCAGCAGCTTGGGACAGCATTACAATGAGCAGTTCTTC.

Here the CDR3 DNA reads TGTGCCAGCAGCCTACTAGCGGGGGAGCAGTTCTTC. It codes for CASSLLAGEQFF. This chain links TRBV3-1 (or the pseudogene TRBV3-2) with TRBJ2-1; 10 bases match TRBD2. CDR3 length equals 12 residues. Per the germline V gene, CDR1 is LGHDT and CDR2 is YNNKEL (reference sequence). The V gene end was trimmed by 4 bases and the J gene end by 10 bases; junction bases not matched to a gene: 1.